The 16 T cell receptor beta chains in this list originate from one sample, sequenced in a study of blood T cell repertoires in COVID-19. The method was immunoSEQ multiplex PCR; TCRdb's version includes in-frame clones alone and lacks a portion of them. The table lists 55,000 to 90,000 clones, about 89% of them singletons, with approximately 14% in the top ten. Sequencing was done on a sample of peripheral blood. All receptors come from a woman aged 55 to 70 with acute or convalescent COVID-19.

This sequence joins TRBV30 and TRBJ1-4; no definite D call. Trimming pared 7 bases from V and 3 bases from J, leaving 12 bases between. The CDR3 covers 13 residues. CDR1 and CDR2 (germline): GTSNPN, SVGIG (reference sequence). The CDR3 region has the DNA TGTGCCTATACTATCGGGGCTAATGAAAAACTGTTTTTT. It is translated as CAYTIGANEKLFF.

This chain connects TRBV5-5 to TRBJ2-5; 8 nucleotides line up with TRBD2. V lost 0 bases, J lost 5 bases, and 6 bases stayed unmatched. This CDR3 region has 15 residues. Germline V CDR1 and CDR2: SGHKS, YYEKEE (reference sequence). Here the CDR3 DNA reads TGTGCCAGCAGCTTGGTTAGCGGGGAGCTGGAGACCCAGTACTTC. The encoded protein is CASSLVSGELETQYF.

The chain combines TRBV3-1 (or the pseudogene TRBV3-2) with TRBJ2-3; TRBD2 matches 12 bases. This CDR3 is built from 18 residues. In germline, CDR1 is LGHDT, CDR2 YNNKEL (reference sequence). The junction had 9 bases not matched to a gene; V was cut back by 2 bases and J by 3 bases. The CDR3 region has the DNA TGTGCCAGCAGCCAAAGACTAGCGGGGGCCCTGGGGACAGATACGCAGTATTTT. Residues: CASSQRLAGALGTDTQYF.

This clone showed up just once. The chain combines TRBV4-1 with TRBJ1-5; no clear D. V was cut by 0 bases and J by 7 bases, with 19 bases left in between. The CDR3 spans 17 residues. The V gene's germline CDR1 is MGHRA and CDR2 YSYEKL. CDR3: CASSQEDTGVSGQPQHF. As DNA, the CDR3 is TGCGCCAGCAGCCAAGAGGATACCGGGGTCTCGGGCCAGCCCCAGCATTTT.

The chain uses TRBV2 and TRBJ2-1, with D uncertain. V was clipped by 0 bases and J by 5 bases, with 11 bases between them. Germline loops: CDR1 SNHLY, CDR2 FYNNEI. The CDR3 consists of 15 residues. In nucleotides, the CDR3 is TGTGCCAGCAGTGAAGCGGAGACTTTACACAATGAGCAGTTCTTC. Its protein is CASSEAETLHNEQFF.

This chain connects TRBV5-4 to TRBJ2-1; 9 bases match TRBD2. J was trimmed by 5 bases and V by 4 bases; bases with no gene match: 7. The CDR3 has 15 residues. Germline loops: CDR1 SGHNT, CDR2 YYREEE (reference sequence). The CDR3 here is CASSPGTSLNNEQFF. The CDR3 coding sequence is TGTGCCAGCAGCCCAGGGACTAGCCTTAACAATGAGCAGTTCTTC.

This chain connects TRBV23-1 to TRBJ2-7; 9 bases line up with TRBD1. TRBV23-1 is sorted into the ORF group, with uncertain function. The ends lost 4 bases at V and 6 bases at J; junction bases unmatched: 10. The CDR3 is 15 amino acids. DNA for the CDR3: TGCGCCAGCAGTCTTCCGACAGGGGGGCCCCCCGAGCAGTACTTC. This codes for CASSLPTGGPPEQYF.

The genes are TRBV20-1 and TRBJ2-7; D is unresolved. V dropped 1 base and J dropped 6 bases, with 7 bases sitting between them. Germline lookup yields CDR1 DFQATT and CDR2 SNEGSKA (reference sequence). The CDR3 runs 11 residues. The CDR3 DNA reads TGCAGTGCTAGAGCCTGGGCCGAGCAGTACTTC. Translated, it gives CSARAWAEQYF.

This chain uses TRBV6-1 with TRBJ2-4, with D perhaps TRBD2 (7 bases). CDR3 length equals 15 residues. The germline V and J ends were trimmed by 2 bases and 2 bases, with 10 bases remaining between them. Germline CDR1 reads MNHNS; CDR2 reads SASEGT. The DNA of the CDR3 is TGTGCCAGCAGTGAAAAGGGGGGGTCCAAAAACATTCAGTACTTC. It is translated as CASSEKGGSKNIQYF.

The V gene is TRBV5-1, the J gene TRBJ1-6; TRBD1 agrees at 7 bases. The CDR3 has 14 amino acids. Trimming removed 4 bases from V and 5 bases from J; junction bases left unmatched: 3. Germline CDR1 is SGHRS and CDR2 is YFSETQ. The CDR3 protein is CASSLDRDNSPLHF. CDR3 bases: TGCGCCAGCAGCCTCGACAGGGATAATTCACCCCTCCACTTT.

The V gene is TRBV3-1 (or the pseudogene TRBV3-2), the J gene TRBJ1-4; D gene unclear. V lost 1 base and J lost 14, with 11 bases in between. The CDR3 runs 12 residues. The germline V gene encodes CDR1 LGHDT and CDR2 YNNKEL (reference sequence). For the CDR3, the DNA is TGTGCCAGCAGCCAAGTAGTAAGCTCCCTGTTTTTT. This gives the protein CASSQVVSSLFF.

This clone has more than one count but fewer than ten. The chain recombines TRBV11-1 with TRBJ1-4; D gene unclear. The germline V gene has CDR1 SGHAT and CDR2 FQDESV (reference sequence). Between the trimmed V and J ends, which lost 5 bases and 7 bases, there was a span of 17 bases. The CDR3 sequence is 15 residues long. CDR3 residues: CASSDGVSLSEKLFF. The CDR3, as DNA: TGTGCCAGCAGCGACGGGGTTTCGTTAAGTGAAAAACTGTTTTTT. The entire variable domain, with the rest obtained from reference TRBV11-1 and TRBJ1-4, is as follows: EAEVAQSPRYKITEKSQAVAFWCDPISGHATLYWYRQILGQGPELLVQFQDESVVDDSQLPKDRFSAERLKGVDSTLKIQPAELGDSAMYLCASSDGVSLSEKLFFGSGTQLSVL.

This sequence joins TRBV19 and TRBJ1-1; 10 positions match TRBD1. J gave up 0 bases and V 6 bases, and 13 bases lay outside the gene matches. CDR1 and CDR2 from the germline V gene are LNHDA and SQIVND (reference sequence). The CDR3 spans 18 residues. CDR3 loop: CASSPRTGGLIVNTEAFF. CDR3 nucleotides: TGTGCCAGTAGCCCCAGGACAGGGGGGCTGATTGTGAACACTGAAGCTTTCTTT.

CDR3 nucleotides: TGTGCCAGCAGTGATCCCTTGTTTGGGCGAATCCGATACGAGCAGTACTTC. It yields the protein CASSDPLFGRIRYEQYF. This chain uses TRBV6-1 with TRBJ2-7, with D unresolved. With 3 bases removed from V and 4 bases from J, the gap between germline ends came to 22 bases. Germline V lookup: CDR1 MNHNS, CDR2 SASEGT. This CDR3 has 17 residues.

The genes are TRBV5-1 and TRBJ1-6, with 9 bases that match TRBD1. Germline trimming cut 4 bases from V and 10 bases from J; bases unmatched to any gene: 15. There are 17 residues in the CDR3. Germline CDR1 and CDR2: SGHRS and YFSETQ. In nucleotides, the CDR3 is TGCGCCAGCAGCAAGGACAGGGGTCTTCAGGCGGGGTCACCCCTCCACTTT. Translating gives CASSKDRGLQAGSPLHF.

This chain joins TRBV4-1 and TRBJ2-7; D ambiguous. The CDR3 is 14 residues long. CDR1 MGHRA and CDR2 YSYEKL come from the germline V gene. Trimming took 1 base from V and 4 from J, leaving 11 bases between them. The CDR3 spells CASSQAQFSYEQYF. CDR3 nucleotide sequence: TGCGCCAGCAGCCAAGCCCAGTTCAGTTACGAGCAGTACTTC.